These 11 T cell receptor beta chains originate from one sample sequenced in a study of blood T cells in healthy people across ages. A sample-barcoded 5' primer and a J-beta primer mix were used in a second PCR of roughly 7 to 12 cycles. In TCRdb, the 5' RACE reads were re-called with MiXCR into one record per CDR3 protein. This sample yields approximately 900,000 distinct CDR3 sequences, of which almost 30% are seen a single time; 10% belongs to the top ten. This sample also appeared in a second study, on T cells of mothers and their children.

The specimen was blood. These receptors all stem from a woman in her forties in good health.

Turning to this clonotype: An end of the junction does not agree with germline; a read error may underlie this. The V and J genes are TRBV14 and TRBJ1-2, with TRBD1 identical over 12 bases. In germline, CDR1 is SGHDN, CDR2 FVKESK. The CDR3 contains 12 residues. CDR3 in amino acids: CASSPGTGGCTF. The CDR3 DNA sequence: TGTGCCAGCAGCCCCGGGACAGGGGGCTGCACCTTC. Together with reference TRBV14 and TRBJ1-2, the CDR3 gives the full variable domain: EAGVTQFPSHSVIEKGQTVTLRCDPISGHDNLYWYRRVMGKEIKFLLHFVKESKQDESGMPNNRFLAERTGGTYSTLKVQPAELEDSGVYFCASSPGTGGCTFGSGTRLTVV.

V is TRBV3-1 and J is TRBJ1-1; no clear D. Germline lookup yields CDR1 LGHDT and CDR2 YNNKEL (reference sequence). Trimming cost V 1 base and J 5 bases, with 8 bases left between them. The CDR3 runs to 13 residues. The CDR3 loop is CASSQGAETEAFF. For the CDR3, the DNA is TGTGCCAGCAGCCAAGGCGCAGAGACTGAAGCTTTCTTT.

The CDR3 reads CASSPGYGSYEQYF. Written as DNA, the CDR3 is TGTGCCAGCAGCCCGGGCTATGGGTCCTACGAGCAGTACTTC. The V call is TRBV13, the J call TRBJ2-7; D is unresolved. CDR1 and CDR2 (germline): PRHDT, FYEKMQ (reference sequence). The CDR3 contains 14 residues. Between the trimmed V and J ends, which lost 5 bases and 1 base, there was a span of 12 bases.

This clonotype was observed a few times. The junction differs from germline at one of its ends, possibly a read error. V and J are TRBV5-1 and TRBJ2-1; 7 bases are shared with TRBD1. The length of the CDR3 is 14 residues. Germline V gene sequence: CDR1 SGHRS, CDR2 YFSETQ. CDR3 sequence reads: CASSRDSSHNEQFF. The CDR3 DNA reads TGCGCCAGCAGTCGGGACAGCTCCCACAATGAGCAGTTCTTC.

Regarding this clonotype: A read error may be the cause here, since a much bigger clone is one base away. The rearrangement links TRBV27 to TRBJ1-2; D remains ambiguous. Trimming shortened V by 5 bases and J by 8 bases, and 21 bases separated the two germline ends. The CDR3 is 15 residues long. Germline CDR1 and CDR2: MNHEY and SMNVEV (reference sequence). This chain's CDR3 is CASSPEADRWYGYTF. CDR3 coding DNA: TGTGCCAGCAGTCCAGAGGCAGACCGATGGTACGGCTACACCTTC.

The V gene is TRBV20-1, the J gene TRBJ2-3; TRBD2 is a possible D gene (6 bases). V was pared by 6 bases and J by 8 bases, with 21 bases between. The CDR3 has 14 residues. The V gene's germline CDR1 is DFQATT and CDR2 SNEGSKA (reference sequence). CDR3: CSAPPSAGLGTQYF. Here the CDR3 DNA reads TGCAGTGCCCCCCCGTCCGCGGGATTGGGTACGCAGTATTTT.

The table lists this clonotype with a few counts. CDR3 sequence (DNA): TGCAGTGCTAGAGGGGCTGAGCACACCGGGGAGCTGTTTTTT. Amino acid sequence: CSARGAEHTGELFF. The genes are TRBV20-1 and TRBJ2-2; D gene uncertain. V was trimmed by 1 base and J by 3 bases, leaving 9 bases between them. CDR3 length: 14 residues. Germline loops: CDR1 DFQATT, CDR2 SNEGSKA (reference sequence).

The V gene is TRBV5-1, the J gene TRBJ2-1; TRBD1 matches at 9 bases. V trimming: 4 bases; J trimming: 10 bases; junction bases outside the gene matches: 12. There are 15 residues in the CDR3. Germline-derived CDR1 and CDR2 are SGHRS and YFSETQ. The CDR3 sequence: CASSVTGTGLNEQFF. As DNA, the CDR3 is TGCGCCAGCAGCGTTACCGGGACAGGGCTTAACGAGCAGTTCTTC.

There are a few counts of this clonotype. This may arise from a read error, as a much more abundant clone is one base away. This rearrangement joins TRBV20-1 to TRBJ1-1; D is ambiguous. CDR1 and CDR2 from the germline V gene are DFQATT and SNEGSKA (reference sequence). The CDR3 totals 11 residues. V gave up 8 bases and J gave up 7 bases, with 14 bases separating them. DNA for the CDR3: TGCAGTACGAACTACCGGGTTGAAGCTTTCTTT. This codes for CSTNYRVEAFF.

In the case of this clonotype: A much larger clone sits a single nucleotide away, making a read error possible. This rearrangement joins TRBV4-3 to TRBJ1-2, with TRBD1 matching over 7 bases. The germline V gene has CDR1 LGHNA and CDR2 YSLEER. Trimming at V came to 2 bases and at J to 7 bases, leaving 7 bases not matched to a gene. CDR3 length: 14 residues. CDR3 coding DNA: TGCGCCAGCAGCCAAACCCGACAGGGTAGTGGCTACACCTTC. It specifies CASSQTRQGSGYTF.

This chain links TRBV4-1 with TRBJ2-7; D might be TRBD1 (6 bases). Germline loops: CDR1 MGHRA, CDR2 YSYEKL. V was trimmed by 5 bases and J by 2 bases, leaving 13 bases between them. This CDR3 region has 14 residues. The CDR3 reads CASSWDKQTYEQYF. CDR3 DNA sequence: TGCGCCAGCAGCTGGGACAAACAAACCTACGAGCAGTACTTC.